The 6 T cell receptor beta chains below come from one sample, sequenced in a study of shared clonotypes between healthy human individuals. CD45RO-negative CD8 cells positively selected for CCR7 made up the naive population, which excluded terminally differentiated effector memory CD45RA+ cells. Method: immunoSEQ multiplex PCR; TCRdb's copy keeps in-frame clones and lacks some. The sample comprises some 740,000 clones, more than 85% of which are singletons, and nearly 25% rests with the top ten. The source material was naive CD8+ T cells sorted from blood. The receptors originated from a man aged 25-40 years in good health.

This chain uses TRBV4-1 with TRBJ1-2, with no clear D. CDR1 and CDR2 from the germline V gene are MGHRA and YSYEKL. This CDR3 has 12 amino acids. The V end lost 1 base, the J end lost 2 bases, and 2 bases lay between the germline ends. The CDR3 loop is CASSQVNYGYTF. The DNA of the CDR3 is TGCGCCAGCAGCCAAGTCAACTATGGCTACACCTTC.

This sequence joins TRBV7-2 and TRBJ1-1, with 8 nucleotides matching TRBD1. Germline V gives CDR1 SGHTA, CDR2 FQGNSA. The J segment lost 6 bases and the V segment lost 0 bases, leaving 6 bases of the junction unmatched. The CDR3 consists of 15 residues. The CDR3: CASSLARGQKSEAFF. As DNA, the CDR3 is TGTGCCAGCAGCTTAGCCAGGGGGCAGAAATCTGAAGCTTTCTTT.

The chain carries TRBV7-9 and TRBJ2-2; 9 bases match TRBD2. CDR1 is SEHNR, CDR2 FQNEAQ, per germline (reference sequence). This CDR3 spans 14 amino acids. J gave up 6 bases and V 8 bases, and 7 bases lay outside the gene matches. CDR3: CASVGLAGSGELFF. In nucleotides, the CDR3 is TGTGCCAGCGTGGGGCTAGCGGGATCCGGGGAGCTGTTTTTT. The full variable domain, its missing parts supplied by reference TRBV7-9 and TRBJ2-2, is DTGVSQNPRHKITKRGQNVTFRCDPISEHNRLYWYRQTLGQGPEFLTYFQNEAQLEKSRLLSDRFSAERPKGSFSTLEIQRTEQGDSAMYLCASVGLAGSGELFFGEGSRLTVL.

J is TRBJ1-1 and V is TRBV2, with D uncertain. The CDR3 length is 12 residues. Trimming took 3 bases from V and 3 from J, leaving 5 bases between them. Per germline, CDR1 SNHLY and CDR2 FYNNEI. CDR3 DNA sequence: TGTGCCAGCAGTGATCGGGACACTGAAGCTTTCTTT. This sequence encodes CASSDRDTEAFF.

This rearrangement joins TRBV11-2 to TRBJ1-1; D gene ambiguous. Looked up from germline, CDR1 is SGHAT and CDR2 is FQNNGV. The germline V and J ends were trimmed by 0 bases and 0 bases, with 20 bases remaining between them. The CDR3 extends over 19 amino acids. The CDR3 loop is CASSLDLQSRRLMNTEAFF. For the CDR3, the DNA is TGTGCCAGCAGCTTAGATCTCCAGAGCCGGCGGTTAATGAACACTGAAGCTTTCTTT.

The chain has TRBV23-1 and TRBJ1-5, with D perhaps matching TRBD1 (5 bases). TRBV23-1 is known as an ORF, though its function is uncertain. The length of the CDR3 is 13 residues. V lost 11 bases and J lost 2, with 13 bases in between. In DNA, the CDR3 is TGCGCCTCCCCGGGACGGCGCAATCAGCCCCAGCATTTT. Its protein is CASPGRRNQPQHF.